Listed below are T cell receptor beta chains from one sample, sequenced in a study of CD8 T cells in ankylosing spondylitis. One entry per CDR3 protein results from TCRdb running MiXCR on the 5' RACE reads. The sample lists about 24,000 distinct CDR3 sequences, roughly 13% occurring once. Sequenced material: blood. These receptors were collected from a male donor with ankylosing spondylitis or in good health (not recorded which). The CDR3 runs from the conserved cysteine through the conserved F or W. Fields, in order: CDR3 DNA, CDR3 protein, D gene, J gene, clone size, V gene. A D gene is named only where the DNA matches it firmly. A clone size is listed for some rows: how often the clone was seen (once, few, many), or a class if it is expanded.

DNA: TGTGCCAGCAGGGGAACCGGAGCGGAGCTAGATACGCAGTATTTT
CDR3: CASRGTGAELDTQYF
D: NA
J: TRBJ2-3
size: few
V: TRBV2

DNA: TGTGCCAGCAGCCCCTCGACAGGGGACACTGAAGCTTTCTTT
CDR3: CASSPSTGDTEAFF
D: TRBD1
J: TRBJ1-1
size: few
V: TRBV9

DNA: TGTGCCAGCAGCCCCCGAAGGGACAATGAGCAGTTCTTC
CDR3: CASSPRRDNEQFF
D: NA
J: TRBJ2-1
size: many
V: TRBV21-1

DNA: TGTGCCAGCAGCCGCTACAGGACCCCTCTCTATGGCTACACCTTC
CDR3: CASSRYRTPLYGYTF
D: NA
J: TRBJ1-2
size: few
V: TRBV6-5

DNA: TGCAGCGCCGGATTTCAAACTAGCAAAGGCGAGCAGTACTTC
CDR3: CSAGFQTSKGEQYF
D: NA
J: TRBJ2-7
size: few
V: TRBV29-1

DNA: TGCGCCAGCAGCCAAGAGGTCGGGGTTCGTTCACCCCTCCACTTT
CDR3: CASSQEVGVRSPLHF
D: NA
J: TRBJ1-6
size: many
V: TRBV4-3

DNA: TGTGCCAGTAGTCCCCTCAGGACAGCCGGAGAGACCCAGTACTTC
CDR3: CASSPLRTAGETQYF
D: NA
J: TRBJ2-5
size: few
V: TRBV19

DNA: TGCGCCAGCAGCCAAGCCCTAGCTCCGGAGACCCAGTACTTC
CDR3: CASSQALAPETQYF
D: NA
J: TRBJ2-5
size: many
V: TRBV4-1

DNA: TGCGCCAGCAGTTCCACAGGGGGCGCGAACACTGAAGCTTTCTTT
CDR3: CASSSTGGANTEAFF
D: TRBD1
J: TRBJ1-1
size: many
V: TRBV4-1

DNA: TGTGCCAGCAGCGTAGCGGCCTCCTACAATGAGCAGTTCTTC
CDR3: CASSVAASYNEQFF
D: NA
J: TRBJ2-1
size: NA
V: TRBV9

DNA: TGCGCCAGCAGCCAAGACCTACTCAAAAACCGGGACAGGGCGAAAACAGATACGCAGTATTTT
CDR3: CASSQDLLKNRDRAKTDTQYF
D: TRBD1
J: TRBJ2-3
size: NA
V: TRBV4-1

DNA: TGTGCCACCAGCAGAGGGGGGGCAGGGGATCAGCCCCAGCATTTT
CDR3: CATSRGGAGDQPQHF
D: NA
J: TRBJ1-5
size: NA
V: TRBV15

DNA: TGTGCCAGCAGCGTCTCCGGGGAAAAGGATGAAAAACTGTTTTTT
CDR3: CASSVSGEKDEKLFF
D: NA
J: TRBJ1-4
size: few
V: TRBV9

DNA: TGCGCCAGCAGCCCCGGGACTAGCGGGGCCAACACAGATACGCAGTATTTT
CDR3: CASSPGTSGANTDTQYF
D: TRBD2
J: TRBJ2-3
size: NA
V: TRBV5-1

DNA: TGCAGCGCCGGGACAGGGAACACCGGGGAGCTGTTTTTT
CDR3: CSAGTGNTGELFF
D: TRBD1
J: TRBJ2-2
size: many
V: TRBV29-1

DNA: TGTGCCAGCAGCCTCATACGAGCGACTAGCGGGAACACCGGGGAGCTGTTTTTT
CDR3: CASSLIRATSGNTGELFF
D: TRBD2
J: TRBJ2-2
size: NA
V: TRBV7-2

DNA: TGCGCCAGCAGCTTGGCCAGCCCCGGGGCCGAGCAGTACTTC
CDR3: CASSLASPGAEQYF
D: NA
J: TRBJ2-7
size: few
V: TRBV5-1